Listed here are 2 T cell receptor beta chains from one sample, sequenced in a study of T-cell memory formation after mild COVID-19 (dated by TCRdb to the early 2020s). The receptor library was made with 5' RACE. TCRdb shows the sequencer as Illumina NovaSeq 6000. TCRdb handled the public reads itself, with Q25 trimming in fastp and clone calling in MiXCR, and kept productive beta chains. Rows are unified per CDR3 protein, each entry keeping the most common DNA and genes. The sample profile shows around 320,000 distinct CDR3 sequences; around 19% of them were found once. The ten largest account for around 21% of the sample. Sequencing used PBMCs or a T cell subset sorted from them (not recorded which). The receptors were sampled from a young man who had mild COVID-19 (a few samples of this study predate the infection). The sample titles of this study are shuffled in the database, so cell type and time point are left out; the donor was told from shared clones.

The V gene is TRBV5-5, the J gene TRBJ1-5; D unclear. Germline CDR1 is SGHKS and CDR2 is YYEKEE (reference sequence). This CDR3 is 17 amino acids long. Trimming took off 1 base at V and 0 bases at J, with 14 bases between the two ends. CDR3 residues: CASSLRLGKYSNQPQHF. CDR3 nucleotide sequence: TGTGCCAGCAGCTTGAGGCTCGGGAAATATAGCAATCAGCCCCAGCATTTT.

The DNA for the CDR3 is TGTGCCAGCAGCTTACTCTTGGGCAATGAGCAGTTCTTC. Amino acids: CASSLLLGNEQFF. This chain uses TRBV11-1 with TRBJ2-1; D not certain. The CDR3 contains 13 residues. The V and J ends lost 2 bases and 6 bases respectively, with 8 bases between them. Germline V gene lookup returns CDR1 SGHAT and CDR2 FQDESV (reference sequence).